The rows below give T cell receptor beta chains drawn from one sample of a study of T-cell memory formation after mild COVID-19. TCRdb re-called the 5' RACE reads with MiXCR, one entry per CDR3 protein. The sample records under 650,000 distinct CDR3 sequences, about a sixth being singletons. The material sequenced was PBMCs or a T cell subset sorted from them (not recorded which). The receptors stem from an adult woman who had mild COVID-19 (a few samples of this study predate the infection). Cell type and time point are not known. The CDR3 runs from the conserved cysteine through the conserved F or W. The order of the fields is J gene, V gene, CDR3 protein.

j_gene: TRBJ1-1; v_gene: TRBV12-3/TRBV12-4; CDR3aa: CASSPLSVRGTEAFF
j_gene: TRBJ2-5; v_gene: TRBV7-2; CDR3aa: CASSLGETGWQETQYF
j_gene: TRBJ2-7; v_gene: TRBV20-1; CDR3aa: CSAREGQGPYEQYF
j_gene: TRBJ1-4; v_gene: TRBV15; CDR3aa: CATSREEGSNEKLFF
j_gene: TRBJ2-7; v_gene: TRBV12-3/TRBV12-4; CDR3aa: CASSPVAGETYEQYF
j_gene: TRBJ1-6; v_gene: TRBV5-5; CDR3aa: CASSLLSLPGQGNSPLHF
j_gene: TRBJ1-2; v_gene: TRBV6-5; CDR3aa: CASSYEGDLNYGYTF
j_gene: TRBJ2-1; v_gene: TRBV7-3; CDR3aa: CASSVGRSGIRGDDNEQFF
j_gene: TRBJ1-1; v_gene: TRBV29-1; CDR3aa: CSVGSGGRSVNAEAFF
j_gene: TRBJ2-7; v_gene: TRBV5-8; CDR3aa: CASSLRLGGEQYF
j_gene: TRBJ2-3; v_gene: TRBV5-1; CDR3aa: CASSPGVPTDTQYF
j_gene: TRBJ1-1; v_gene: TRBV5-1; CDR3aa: CASSRQGVNTEAFF
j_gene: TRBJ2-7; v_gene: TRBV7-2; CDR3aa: CASSHPVRGRNYEQYF
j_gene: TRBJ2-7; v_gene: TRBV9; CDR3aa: CASSISKVAGGHEQYF
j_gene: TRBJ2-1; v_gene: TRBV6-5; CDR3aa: CASTNDRGRGEQFF
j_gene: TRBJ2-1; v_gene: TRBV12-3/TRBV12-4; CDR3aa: CASSSYRGLEQFF
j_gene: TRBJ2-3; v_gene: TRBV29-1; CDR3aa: CSVDGTSGREDTQYF
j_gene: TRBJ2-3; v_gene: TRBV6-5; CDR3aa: CASSLYRVDTQYF
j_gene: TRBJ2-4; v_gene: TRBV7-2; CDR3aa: CASSRDTTLGNIQYF
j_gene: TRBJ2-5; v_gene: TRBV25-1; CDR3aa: CASSKLQETQYF
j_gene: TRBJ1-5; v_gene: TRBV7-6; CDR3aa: CASSLGQGLRQPQHF
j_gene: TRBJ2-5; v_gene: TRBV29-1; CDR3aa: CSVGTGGETQYF
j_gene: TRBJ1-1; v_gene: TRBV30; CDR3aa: CAWSVRGGSNTEAFF
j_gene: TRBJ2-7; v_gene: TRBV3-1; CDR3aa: CASSQAGDAYEQYF
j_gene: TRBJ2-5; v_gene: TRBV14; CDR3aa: CASSHALGSRETQYF
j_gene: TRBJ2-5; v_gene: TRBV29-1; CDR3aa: CSVEDPEEETQYF
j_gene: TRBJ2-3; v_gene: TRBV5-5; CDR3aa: CATKTGGLTDTQYF
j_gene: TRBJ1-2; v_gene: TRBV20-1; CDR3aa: CSALKRWAGTNYGYTF